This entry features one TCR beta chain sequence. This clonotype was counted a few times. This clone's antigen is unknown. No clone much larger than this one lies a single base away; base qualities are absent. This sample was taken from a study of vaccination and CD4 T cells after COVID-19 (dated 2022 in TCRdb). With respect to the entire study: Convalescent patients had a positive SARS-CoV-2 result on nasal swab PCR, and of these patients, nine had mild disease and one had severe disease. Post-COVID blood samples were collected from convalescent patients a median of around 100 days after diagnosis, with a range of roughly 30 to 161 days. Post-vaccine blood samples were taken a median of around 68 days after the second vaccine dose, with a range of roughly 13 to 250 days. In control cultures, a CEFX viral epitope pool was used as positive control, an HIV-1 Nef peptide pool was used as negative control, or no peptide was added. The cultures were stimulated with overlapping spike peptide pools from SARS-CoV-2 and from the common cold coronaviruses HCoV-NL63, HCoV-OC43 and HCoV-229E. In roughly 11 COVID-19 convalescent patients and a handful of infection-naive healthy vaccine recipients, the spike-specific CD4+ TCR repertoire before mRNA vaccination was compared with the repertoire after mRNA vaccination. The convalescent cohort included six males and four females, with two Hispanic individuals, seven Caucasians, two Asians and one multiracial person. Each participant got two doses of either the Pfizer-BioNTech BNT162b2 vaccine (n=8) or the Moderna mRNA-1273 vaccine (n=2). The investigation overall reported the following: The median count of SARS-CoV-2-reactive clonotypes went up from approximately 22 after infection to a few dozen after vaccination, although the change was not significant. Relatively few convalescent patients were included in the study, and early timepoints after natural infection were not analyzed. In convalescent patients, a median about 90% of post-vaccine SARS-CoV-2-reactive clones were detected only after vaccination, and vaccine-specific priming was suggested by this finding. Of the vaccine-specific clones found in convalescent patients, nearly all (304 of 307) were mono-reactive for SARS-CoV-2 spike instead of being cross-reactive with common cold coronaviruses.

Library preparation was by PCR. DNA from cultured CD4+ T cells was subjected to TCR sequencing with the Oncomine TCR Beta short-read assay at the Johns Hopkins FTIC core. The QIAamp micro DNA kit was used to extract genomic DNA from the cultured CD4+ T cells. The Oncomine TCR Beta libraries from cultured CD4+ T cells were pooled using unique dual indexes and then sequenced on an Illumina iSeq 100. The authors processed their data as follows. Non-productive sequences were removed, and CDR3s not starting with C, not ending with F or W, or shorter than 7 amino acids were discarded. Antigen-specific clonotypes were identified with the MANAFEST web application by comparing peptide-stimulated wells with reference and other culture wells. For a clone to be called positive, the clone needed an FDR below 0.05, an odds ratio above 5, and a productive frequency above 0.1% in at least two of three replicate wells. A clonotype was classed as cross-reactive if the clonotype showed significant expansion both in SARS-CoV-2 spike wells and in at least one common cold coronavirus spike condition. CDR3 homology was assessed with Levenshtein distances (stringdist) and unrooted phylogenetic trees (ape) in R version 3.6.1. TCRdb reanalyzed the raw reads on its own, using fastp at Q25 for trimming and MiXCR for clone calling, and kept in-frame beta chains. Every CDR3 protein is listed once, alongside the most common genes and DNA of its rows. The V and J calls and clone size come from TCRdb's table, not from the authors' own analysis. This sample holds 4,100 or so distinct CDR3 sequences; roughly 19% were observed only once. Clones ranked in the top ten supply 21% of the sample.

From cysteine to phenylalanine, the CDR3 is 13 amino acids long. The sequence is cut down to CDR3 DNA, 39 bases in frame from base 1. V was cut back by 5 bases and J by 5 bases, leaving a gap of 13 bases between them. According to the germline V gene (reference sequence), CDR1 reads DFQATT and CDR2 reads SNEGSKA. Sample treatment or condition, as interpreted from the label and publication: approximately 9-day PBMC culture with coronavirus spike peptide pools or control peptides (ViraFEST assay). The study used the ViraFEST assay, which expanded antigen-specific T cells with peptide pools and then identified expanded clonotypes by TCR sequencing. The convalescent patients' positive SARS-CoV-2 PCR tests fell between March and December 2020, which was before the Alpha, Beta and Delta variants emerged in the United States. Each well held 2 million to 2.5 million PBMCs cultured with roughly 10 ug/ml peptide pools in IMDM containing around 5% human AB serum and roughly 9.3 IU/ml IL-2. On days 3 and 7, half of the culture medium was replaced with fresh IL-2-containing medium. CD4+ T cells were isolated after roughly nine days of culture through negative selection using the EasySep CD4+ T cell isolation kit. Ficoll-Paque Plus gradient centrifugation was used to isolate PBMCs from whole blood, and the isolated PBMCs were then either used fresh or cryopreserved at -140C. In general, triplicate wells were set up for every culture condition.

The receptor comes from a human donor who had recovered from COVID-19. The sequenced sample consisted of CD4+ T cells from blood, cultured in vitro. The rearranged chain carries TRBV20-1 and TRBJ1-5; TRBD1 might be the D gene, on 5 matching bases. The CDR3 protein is CSALTGGDQPQHF. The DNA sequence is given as TGCAGTGCTCTCACAGGTGGAGATCAGCCCCAGCATTTT.